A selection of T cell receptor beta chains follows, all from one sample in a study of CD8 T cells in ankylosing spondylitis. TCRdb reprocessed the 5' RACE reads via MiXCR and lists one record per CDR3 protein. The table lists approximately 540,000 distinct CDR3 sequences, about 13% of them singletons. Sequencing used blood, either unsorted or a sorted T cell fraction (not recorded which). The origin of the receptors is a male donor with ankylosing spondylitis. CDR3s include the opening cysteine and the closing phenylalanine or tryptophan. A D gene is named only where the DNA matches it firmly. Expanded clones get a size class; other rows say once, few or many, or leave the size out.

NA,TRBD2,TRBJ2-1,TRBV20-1,CSARGGLAGYEQFF,TGCAGTGCTAGGGGCGGACTAGCGGGATATGAGCAGTTCTTC
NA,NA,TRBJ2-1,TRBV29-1,CSAGLSDNEQFF,TGCAGCGCAGGACTCTCCGACAATGAGCAGTTCTTC
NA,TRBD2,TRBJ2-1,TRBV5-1,CASSLFRTSDNEQFF,TGCGCCAGCAGCTTGTTTAGGACTAGCGACAATGAGCAGTTCTTC
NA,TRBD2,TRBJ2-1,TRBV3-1,CASSRQREYTGEQFF,TGTGCCAGCAGCCGCCAGCGGGAGTATACGGGAGAGCAGTTCTTC
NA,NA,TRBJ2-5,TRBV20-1,CSARVRRAQETQYF,TGCAGTGCTAGAGTCCGGAGGGCCCAAGAGACCCAGTACTTC
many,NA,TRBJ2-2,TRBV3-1,CASSQVRVSGTGELFF,TGTGCCAGCAGCCAAGTGCGGGTTAGCGGCACCGGGGAGCTGTTTTTT
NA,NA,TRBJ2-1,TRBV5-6,CACSAGDSYNEQFF,TGTGCCTGCAGCGCCGGGGACTCCTACAATGAGCAGTTCTTC
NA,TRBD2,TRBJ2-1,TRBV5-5,CASSSMETGTSDYNEQFF,TGTGCCAGCAGCTCAATGGAAACCGGGACTAGCGACTACAATGAGCAGTTCTTC
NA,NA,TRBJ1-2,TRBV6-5,CARGGVDGYTF,TGTGCCAGAGGGGGAGTCGATGGCTACACCTTC
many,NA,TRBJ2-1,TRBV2,CASSEARSGQRTNEQFF,TGTGCCAGCAGTGAAGCGCGGAGCGGTCAGAGGACCAATGAGCAGTTCTTC
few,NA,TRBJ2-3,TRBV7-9,CAETDKQNTDTQYF,TGTGCCGAAACGGACAAGCAGAACACAGATACGCAGTATTTT
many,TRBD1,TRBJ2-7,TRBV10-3,CAISGQEDYEQYF,TGTGCCATCAGCGGACAGGAGGACTACGAGCAGTACTTC
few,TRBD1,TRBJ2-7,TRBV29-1,CSGTGDRYEQYF,TGCAGCGGGACAGGGGATCGCTACGAGCAGTACTTC
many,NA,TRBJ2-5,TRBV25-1,CASSEFGGPYQETQYF,TGTGCCAGCAGTGAATTTGGCGGCCCGTACCAAGAGACCCAGTACTTC
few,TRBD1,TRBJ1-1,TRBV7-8,CASSLWAGGVNTEAFF,TGTGCCAGCAGCTTATGGGCAGGGGGAGTGAACACTGAAGCTTTCTTT
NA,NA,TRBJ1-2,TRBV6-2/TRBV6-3,CASSYRTGPMTNYGYTF,TGTGCCAGCAGTTACCGCACCGGGCCAATGACTAACTATGGCTACACCTTC
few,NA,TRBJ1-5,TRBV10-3,CAISRYGAGQPQHF,TGTGCCATCAGTAGATACGGGGCCGGTCAGCCCCAGCATTTT
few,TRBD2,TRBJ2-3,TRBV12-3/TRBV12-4,CASSFPGGIDTQYF,TGTGCCAGCAGTTTTCCGGGAGGCATAGATACGCAGTATTTT
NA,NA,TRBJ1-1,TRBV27,CASSLPGVNTEAFF,TGTGCCAGCAGTTTGCCGGGGGTGAACACTGAAGCTTTCTTT
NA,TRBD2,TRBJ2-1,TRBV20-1,CSARGFRERETEQFF,TGCAGTGCTAGGGGGTTCCGCGAGCGGGAGACTGAGCAGTTCTTC
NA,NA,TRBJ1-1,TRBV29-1,CSVEVARETEAFF,TGCAGCGTTGAGGTTGCCAGGGAGACTGAAGCTTTCTTT
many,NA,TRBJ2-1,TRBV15,CATSRDEGINNEQFF,TGTGCCACCAGCAGAGACGAGGGGATCAACAATGAGCAGTTCTTC
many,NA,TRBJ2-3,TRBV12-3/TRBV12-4,CASSFSAFTDTQYF,TGTGCCAGCAGTTTTTCGGCCTTCACAGATACGCAGTATTTT
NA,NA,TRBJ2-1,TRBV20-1,CSASRGTLFDEQFF,TGCAGTGCTAGTCGCGGGACTCTTTTCGATGAGCAGTTCTTC
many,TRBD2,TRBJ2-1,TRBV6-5,CASSYPGLAGAIEQFF,TGTGCCAGCAGTTACCCCGGACTAGCGGGAGCCATTGAGCAGTTCTTC
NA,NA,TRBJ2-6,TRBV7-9,CASSLQRGSGANVLTF,TGTGCCAGCAGCTTACAGAGAGGCTCTGGGGCCAACGTCCTGACTTTC
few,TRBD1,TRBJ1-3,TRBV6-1,CASSRRTGGTSGNTIYF,TGTGCCAGCAGCAGAAGGACAGGGGGCACCTCTGGAAACACCATATATTTT
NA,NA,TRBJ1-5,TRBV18,CASSPVRGGDQPQHF,TGTGCCAGCTCACCGGTCCGGGGGGGTGATCAGCCCCAGCATTTT